This TCR beta chain was sequenced during a study of T cells in Graves' hyperthyroidism and ophthalmopathy. This clonotype was seen only a few times. Germline values: CDR1 SGHRS, CDR2 YFSETQ. The V and J ends lost 0 bases and 5 bases respectively, with 8 bases between them. The CDR3 extends over 13 amino acids. The source material, RNA transcripts, was used to amplify TCR beta CDR3 regions. HTBI primers drove first-round RT-PCR of the TCR CDR3. TCRdb re-derived calls from the multiplex PCR reads in MiXCR, one entry per CDR3 protein. The table has about 360,000 distinct CDR3 sequences, approximately 25% seen once.

Specimen: blood. This sequence was found in a man aged 50 to 60 with Graves' hyperthyroidism. The rearrangement uses TRBV5-1 and TRBJ1-2, with no clear D. The CDR3 bases are TGCGCCAGCAGCTTGGCCGTCGTGTATGGCTACACCTTC. Its protein product is CASSLAVVYGYTF.